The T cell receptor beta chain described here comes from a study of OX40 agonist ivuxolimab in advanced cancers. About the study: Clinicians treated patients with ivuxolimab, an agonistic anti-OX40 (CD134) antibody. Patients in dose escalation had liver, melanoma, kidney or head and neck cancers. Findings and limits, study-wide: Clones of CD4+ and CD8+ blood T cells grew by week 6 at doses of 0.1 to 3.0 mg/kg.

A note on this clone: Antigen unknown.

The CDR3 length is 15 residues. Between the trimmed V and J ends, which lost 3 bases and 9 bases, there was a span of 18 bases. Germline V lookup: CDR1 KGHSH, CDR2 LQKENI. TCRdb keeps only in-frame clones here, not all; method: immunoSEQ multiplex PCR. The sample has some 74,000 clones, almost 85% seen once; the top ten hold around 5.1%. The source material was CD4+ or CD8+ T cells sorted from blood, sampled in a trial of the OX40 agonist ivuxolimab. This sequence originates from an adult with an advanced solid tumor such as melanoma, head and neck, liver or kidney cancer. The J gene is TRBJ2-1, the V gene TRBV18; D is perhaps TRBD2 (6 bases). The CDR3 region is CASSPLSGREGEQFF. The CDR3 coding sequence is TGTGCCAGCTCACCCCTTAGCGGAAGAGAGGGTGAGCAGTTCTTC.